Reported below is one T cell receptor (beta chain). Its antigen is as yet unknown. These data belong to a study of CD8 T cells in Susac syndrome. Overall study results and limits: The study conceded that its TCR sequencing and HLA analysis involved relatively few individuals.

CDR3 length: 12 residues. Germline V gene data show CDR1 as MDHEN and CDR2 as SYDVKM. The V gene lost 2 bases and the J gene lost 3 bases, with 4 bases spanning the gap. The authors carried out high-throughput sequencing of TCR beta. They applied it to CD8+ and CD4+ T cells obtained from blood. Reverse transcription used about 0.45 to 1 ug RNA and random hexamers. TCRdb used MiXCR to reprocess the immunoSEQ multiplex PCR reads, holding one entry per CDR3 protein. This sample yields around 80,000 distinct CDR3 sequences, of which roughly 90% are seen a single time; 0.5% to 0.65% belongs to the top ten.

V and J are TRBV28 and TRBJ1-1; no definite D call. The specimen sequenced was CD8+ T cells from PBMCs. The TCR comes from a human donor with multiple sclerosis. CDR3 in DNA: TGTGCCAGCAGTTTAGGAGACACTGAAGCTTTCTTT. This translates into CASSLGDTEAFF.